This is a list of T cell receptor beta chains from one sample in a study of blood T cell repertoires in COVID-19. Clones were sequenced by immunoSEQ multiplex PCR, and TCRdb holds only the in-frame ones, with some missing. The top ten clones hold about 6.8% of a sample with about 46,000 clones, more than 80% of them seen once. The source material was peripheral blood. The receptor set was obtained from a man between 60 and 75 years old with acute or convalescent COVID-19. CDR3s include the opening cysteine and the closing phenylalanine or tryptophan. The order of the fields is clone size, D gene, J gene, V gene, CDR3 protein, CDR3 DNA. A D gene is named only where the DNA matches it firmly. Part of the rows lack a size; the others show once, few, many or a class for expanded clones.

.,TRBD1,TRBJ1-5,TRBV30,CAWSVGTVNQPQHF,TGTGCCTGGAGTGTGGGGACAGTCAATCAGCCCCAGCATTTT
few,.,TRBJ1-4,TRBV11-2,CASSFVNEKLFF,TGTGCCAGCAGCTTCGTGAATGAAAAACTGTTTTTT
.,TRBD1,TRBJ1-4,TRBV3-1/TRBV3-2,CASSHRDRDDRFF,TGTGCCAGCAGCCACAGGGACAGGGACGATAGGTTTTTT
.,.,TRBJ1-4,TRBV24-1,CAGPNQGKLFF,TGTGCTGGGCCCAACCAGGGAAAACTGTTTTTT
.,.,TRBJ2-7,TRBV7-6,CASSDAGEESEQYF,TGTGCCAGCAGCGATGCAGGGGAAGAAAGCGAGCAGTACTTC
few,.,TRBJ2-5,TRBV9,CASSVEGGDYQETQYF,TGTGCCAGCAGCGTAGAGGGGGGGGATTACCAAGAGACCCAGTACTTC
.,.,TRBJ2-4,TRBV28,CASTKTVLANIQYF,TGTGCCAGCACAAAGACAGTTTTAGCAAACATTCAGTACTTC
.,TRBD2,TRBJ2-5,TRBV28,CASSLCLFRLAGGKTVSQYF,TGTGCCAGCAGTTTATGCCTTTTTAGACTAGCGGGAGGGAAAACGGTGTCCCAGTACTTC
.,TRBD1,TRBJ2-1,TRBV2,CASSEESGGTTEQFF,TGTGCCAGCAGTGAAGAGTCAGGGGGAACGACTGAGCAGTTCTTC
.,TRBD1,TRBJ1-4,TRBV6-5,CASSQGGADEKLFF,TGTGCCAGCAGCCAAGGGGGCGCAGATGAAAAACTGTTTTTT
.,.,TRBJ1-5,TRBV30,CAWSTVGRGNQPQHF,TGTGCCTGGAGTACGGTCGGTCGTGGCAATCAGCCCCAGCATTTT
.,.,TRBJ2-3,TRBV11-2,CASSYFRDTQYF,TGTGCCAGCAGCTACTTCCGGGATACGCAGTATTTT
once,.,TRBJ1-5,TRBV28,CASRKQGANQPQHF,TGTGCCAGCAGGAAACAGGGAGCAAATCAGCCCCAGCATTTT
.,.,TRBJ1-5,TRBV19,CASSIQGTHQPQHF,TGTGCCAGTAGTATACAGGGGACCCATCAGCCCCAGCATTTT
.,TRBD2,TRBJ2-3,TRBV4-2,CASSQGLASGRADTQYF,TGTGCCAGCAGCCAAGGGTTGGCTAGCGGGAGGGCAGATACGCAGTATTTT
.,TRBD1,TRBJ2-4,TRBV6-1,CASSEVQGVGKNIQYF,TGTGCCAGCAGTGAAGTTCAGGGGGTGGGCAAAAACATTCAGTACTTC
.,.,TRBJ2-1,TRBV19,CASSIEGLSSYNEQFF,TGTGCCAGTAGCATCGAGGGACTCAGCTCCTACAATGAGCAGTTCTTC
.,TRBD1,TRBJ2-7,TRBV10-1,CASSSGQGTEQYF,TGCGCCAGCAGCTCGGGACAGGGTACCGAGCAGTACTTC
.,TRBD2,TRBJ2-1,TRBV5-1,CASSLGGLAGGNEQFF,TGCGCCAGCAGCTTGGGGGGGCTAGCGGGAGGCAATGAGCAGTTCTTC
.,.,TRBJ1-5,TRBV28,CASSFLLFLDTSSTPQHF,TGTGCCAGCAGTTTTCTATTATTCCTGGACACCTCCTCGACGCCCCAGCATTTT
.,TRBD1,TRBJ2-7,TRBV14,CASSSPQRDSSYEQYF,TGTGCCAGCAGCTCCCCCCAACGGGACAGCTCCTACGAGCAGTACTTC
once,.,TRBJ2-1,TRBV4-2,CASSTGTGTYNEQFF,TGTGCCAGCAGCACCGGGACTGGGACCTACAATGAGCAGTTCTTC
.,.,TRBJ1-1,TRBV28,CASAKRGGANTEAFF,TGTGCCAGTGCCAAAAGGGGGGGCGCAAACACTGAAGCTTTCTTT
few,TRBD2,TRBJ2-7,TRBV5-1,CASSVTGTSSNEQYF,TGCGCCAGCAGCGTTACCGGGACTAGCTCTAACGAGCAGTACTTC
few,.,TRBJ1-1,TRBV11-2,CASSFPTGNTEAFF,TGTGCCAGCAGCTTCCCCACAGGGAACACTGAAGCTTTCTTT
once,TRBD2,TRBJ2-5,TRBV4-2,CASSRNPALAGVGETQYF,TGTGCCAGCAGCCGAAACCCGGCACTAGCGGGAGTTGGTGAGACCCAGTACTTC
.,TRBD2,TRBJ2-5,TRBV9,CASSVGRLAGGTGETQYF,TGTGCCAGCAGCGTAGGTAGGCTAGCGGGAGGTACAGGGGAGACCCAGTACTTC
.,.,TRBJ2-1,TRBV13,CASSSVGRDNEQFF,TGTGCCAGCAGCTCCGTGGGTCGGGACAATGAGCAGTTCTTC
.,TRBD1,TRBJ2-7,TRBV7-2,CASSSTPGTGYEQYF,TGTGCCAGCAGCTCCACCCCCGGGACAGGGTACGAGCAGTACTTC
.,.,TRBJ1-1,TRBV5-4,CASSQGSGGNTEAFF,TGTGCCAGCAGCCAAGGCAGTGGAGGGAACACTGAAGCTTTCTTT
.,TRBD2,TRBJ2-7,TRBV5-1,CASSLTSGPYEQYF,TGCGCCAGCAGCTTGACTAGCGGCCCCTACGAGCAGTACTTC
.,.,TRBJ2-2,TRBV27,CASSEEVTDNTGELFF,TGTGCCAGCTCGGAGGAGGTGACGGATAACACCGGGGAGCTGTTTTTT
.,TRBD1,TRBJ1-5,TRBV27,CASSSRQGGQPQHF,TGTGCCAGCAGTTCCCGACAGGGGGGACAGCCCCAGCATTTT
.,.,TRBJ1-1,TRBV5-1,CASSLWAGMNTEAFF,TGCGCCAGCAGCTTGTGGGCCGGCATGAACACTGAAGCTTTCTTT
.,.,TRBJ2-7,TRBV18,CASSGSSYEQYF,TGTGCCAGCTCAGGGAGCTCCTACGAGCAGTACTTC
.,.,TRBJ1-1,TRBV28,CASTLSAGRLTPAFF,TGTGCCAGCACTCTTAGCGCGGGACGGCTAACTCCAGCTTTCTTT
.,TRBD2,TRBJ2-2,TRBV27,CASSILGGALNTGELFF,TGTGCCAGCAGTATCTTGGGAGGGGCGCTCAACACCGGGGAGCTGTTTTTT
.,.,TRBJ1-1,TRBV18,CASSPIDSMNTEAFF,TGTGCCAGCTCACCTATCGACAGCATGAACACTGAAGCTTTCTTT
.,TRBD1,TRBJ1-1,TRBV5-8,CASSVWTGQGTEAFF,TGTGCCAGCAGCGTATGGACAGGCCAGGGTACTGAAGCTTTCTTT
.,TRBD2,TRBJ2-7,TRBV28,CASSPPLAGRYEQYF,TGTGCCAGCAGTCCCCCTTTAGCGGGCCGCTACGAGCAGTACTTC
.,.,TRBJ1-1,TRBV6-5,CASTGGVDTEAFF,TGTGCCAGCACCGGAGGAGTGGACACTGAAGCTTTCTTT
.,.,TRBJ2-3,TRBV7-3,CASSLRRTGDSSGSDYTQYF,TGTGCCAGCAGCTTAAGGAGGACAGGGGATTCTAGCGGGAGTGATTATACGCAGTATTTT
.,.,TRBJ2-4,TRBV18,CASSLESSKNIQYF,TGTGCCAGCTCACTAGAAAGCTCCAAAAACATTCAGTACTTC
once,.,TRBJ1-1,TRBV6-5,CASSYLGDTEAFF,TGTGCCAGCAGTTACCTCGGGGACACTGAAGCTTTCTTT
.,.,TRBJ1-2,TRBV24-1,CATSDLQGAYGYTF,TGTGCCACCAGTGATTTGCAGGGCGCCTATGGCTACACCTTC
.,.,TRBJ1-1,TRBV7-8,CASSPAAGNTEAFF,TGTGCCAGCAGCCCAGCCGCTGGCAACACTGAAGCTTTCTTT
few,TRBD1,TRBJ1-2,TRBV19,CASSHRDRDLYGYTF,TGTGCCAGTAGTCACCGGGACAGGGATCTCTATGGCTACACCTTC
.,.,TRBJ1-1,TRBV10-3,CAISSGQNTEAFF,TGTGCCATCAGTTCAGGGCAAAACACTGAAGCTTTCTTT
.,.,TRBJ2-3,TRBV6-5,CASRYTDTQYF,TGTGCCAGCAGGTACACAGATACGCAGTATTTT
.,TRBD2,TRBJ2-2,TRBV5-1,CASSSGRGSNTGELFF,TGCGCCAGCAGCTCAGGGCGGGGGTCGAACACCGGGGAGCTGTTTTTT
.,.,TRBJ1-5,TRBV5-1,CASSLAPGSNQPQHF,TGCGCCAGCAGCTTGGCCCCAGGTAGCAATCAGCCCCAGCATTTT
once,TRBD2,TRBJ2-1,TRBV7-9,CASSLRSLADMSSYNEQFF,TGTGCCAGCAGCCTCCGCTCCCTAGCGGACATGAGCTCCTACAATGAGCAGTTCTTC
once,TRBD2,TRBJ2-2,TRBV25-1,CASRLAGNTGELFF,TGTGCCAGCAGACTAGCGGGAAACACCGGGGAGCTGTTTTTT
.,.,TRBJ1-2,TRBV5-6,CASSLSPAGGYTF,TGTGCCAGCAGCTTGTCCCCAGCGGGGGGCTACACCTTC
.,TRBD2,TRBJ2-7,TRBV9,CASSVGLAGFDEQYF,TGTGCCAGCAGCGTAGGCCTAGCGGGTTTTGACGAGCAGTACTTC